What follows is one T cell receptor beta chain and its context. Its antigen is not known. Repertoires were generated with immunoSEQ multiplex PCR, while TCRdb's copy carries only in-frame clones and drops some. There are some 130,000 clones in the sample; roughly nine tenths occur only once, and 2.5% to 3.5% lies in the top ten. V lost 0 bases to trimming and J lost 7 bases, with 9 bases between them. The CDR3 is 14 amino acids. The V gene's germline CDR1 is MDHEN and CDR2 SYDVKM. The sample is drawn from a study of T cell responses to AZD1222 COVID-19 vaccine. General study results and limits: Spike regions recognized by vaccine-associated CD4 TCRs spanned the protein, led by 160-218 and 743-854. At baseline, seropositivity was found in only 6 or 7 AZD1222 recipients. Targets within unmutated variant regions were reportedly found for nearly half of spike-specific TCRs.

Sequenced here: peripheral blood, sampled on day 0 of AZD1222 vaccination. The clonotype comes from an adult in good health. The gene calls are TRBV28 and TRBJ1-4, with no clear D. The DNA of the CDR3 is TGTGCCAGCAGTTTATGGGGAGCCGGTGAAAAACTGTTTTTT. This sequence encodes CASSLWGAGEKLFF.